The 21 T cell receptor beta chains below were found in one sample sequenced in a study of cytomegalovirus exposure and HLA in healthy donors. TCRdb's copy holds only in-frame clones and misses some; the assay was immunoSEQ multiplex PCR. This table holds 200,000 to 250,000 clones, over 80% found once. Source material: PBMCs. The receptor source for this set is a woman between 25 and 40 years old in good health and CMV-seropositive.

In this sample, this clone turned up once. The rearrangement uses TRBV18 and TRBJ2-1; 11 bases agree with TRBD1. This CDR3 has 14 amino acids. Germline loops: CDR1 KGHSH, CDR2 LQKENI. V lost 3 bases, J lost 12 bases, and 7 bases stayed unmatched. CDR3 sequence: CASSPGQGDLSQFF. In DNA, the CDR3 is TGTGCCAGCTCACCGGGACAGGGGGATCTATCGCAGTTCTTC.

The chain has TRBV5-1 and TRBJ2-3; 12 bases match TRBD2. CDR1 SGHRS and CDR2 YFSETQ come from the germline V gene. The CDR3 totals 18 residues. Trimming removed 2 bases from V and 4 bases from J; junction bases left unmatched: 11. CDR3 amino acids: CASSFFFTSGRPADTQYF. DNA for the CDR3: TGCGCCAGCAGCTTTTTCTTCACTAGCGGGAGGCCCGCAGATACGCAGTATTTT.

A note on this clone: The junction departs from germline at one end; a sequencing error may be responsible. V usage is TRBV2 and J usage is TRBJ1-3, with D possibly matching TRBD1 (6 bases). This CDR3 has 13 amino acids. CDR1 and CDR2 (germline): SNHLY, FYNNEI. CDR3 residues: CASSEGGGNTIYF. DNA of the CDR3: TGTGCCAGCAGCGAAGGGGGGGGGAACACCATATATTTT.

This chain connects TRBV7-2 to TRBJ2-7; 7 bases match TRBD1. Trimming cost V 6 bases and J 1 base; bases outside gene matches: 9. The CDR3 spans 15 residues. Germline values: CDR1 SGHTA, CDR2 FQGNSA. CDR3 nucleotide sequence: TGTGCCAGCAGTCCAAGACAGGGTGGATCCTACGAGCAGTACTTC. Translated, it gives CASSPRQGGSYEQYF. Full variable domain (outside the CDR3, taken from reference TRBV7-2 and TRBJ2-7): GAGVSQSPSNKVTEKGKDVELRCDPISGHTALYWYRQSLGQGLEFLIYFQGNSAPDKSGLPSDRFSAERTGGSVSTLTIQRTQQEDSAVYLCASSPRQGGSYEQYFGPGTRLTVT.

This clone was detected ten times or more. The V call is TRBV6-1, the J call TRBJ1-5; unclear D gene. Trimming pared 5 bases from V and 6 bases from J, leaving 14 bases between. CDR1 is MNHNS, CDR2 SASEGT, per germline. This CDR3 comprises 14 residues. Here the CDR3 reads CASSPDLESQPQHF. The CDR3 DNA sequence: TGTGCCAGCAGTCCTGACCTGGAGAGTCAGCCCCAGCATTTT.

The V and J genes are TRBV6-5 and TRBJ2-3, with 7 bases fitting TRBD1. This CDR3 comprises 13 residues. The junction had 2 bases not matched to a gene; V was cut back by 2 bases and J by 6 bases. The germline V gene encodes CDR1 MNHEY and CDR2 SVGAGI. CDR3: CASSYGQEDTQYF. For the CDR3, the DNA is TGTGCCAGCAGTTACGGACAGGAGGATACGCAGTATTTT.

This clone was found a few times. The chain joins TRBV11-2 to TRBJ1-2; D remains unclear. CDR1 SGHAT and CDR2 FQNNGV come from the germline V gene. Trimming removed 0 bases at V and 3 bases at J, with 11 bases between. This CDR3 is 15 amino acids long. CDR3 protein: CASSLEGRQDYGYTF. The DNA for the CDR3 is TGTGCCAGCAGCTTAGAGGGTAGGCAGGACTATGGCTACACCTTC. Full variable domain (rest looked up from reference TRBV11-2 and TRBJ1-2): EAGVAQSPRYKIIEKRQSVAFWCNPISGHATLYWYQQILGQGPKLLIQFQNNGVVDDSQLPKDRFSAERLKGVDSTLKIQPAKLEDSAVYLCASSLEGRQDYGYTFGSGTRLTVV.

The rearrangement links TRBV30 to TRBJ1-4; 9 bases align to TRBD1. V gave up 5 bases and J gave up 6 bases; unmatched junction bases: 7. There are 14 residues in the CDR3. Germline V gene data show CDR1 as GTSNPN and CDR2 as SVGIG (reference sequence). CDR3 in amino acids: CAWGPGQGYEKLFF. CDR3 nucleotide sequence: TGTGCCTGGGGTCCGGGACAGGGTTATGAAAAACTGTTTTTT.

Regarding this clone: The CDR3 does not close with the conserved phenylalanine or tryptophan, likely indicating a read error. Because the CDR3's place on the DNA is in doubt, the DNA is left out and the CDR3 is given as listed by TCRdb. The rearrangement links TRBV2 to TRBJ1-1; TRBD1, the table's D call, lacks a check against the DNA. The CDR3 region is 9 residues in length, termini included. In germline, CDR1 is SNHLY, CDR2 FYNNEI. The CDR3 region is CASWPPGHD.

This chain joins TRBV9 and TRBJ2-5; D is undetermined. The CDR3 loop spans 13 amino acids. Germline V gene data show CDR1 as SGDLS and CDR2 as YYNGEE. V lost 0 bases to trimming and J lost 2 bases, with 5 bases between them. CDR3 nucleotide sequence: TGTGCCAGCAGCGTAGATCGGCAAGAGACCCAGTACTTC. This gives the protein CASSVDRQETQYF.

J is TRBJ2-1 and V is TRBV10-1, with 12 bases matching TRBD2. Germline values: CDR1 WNHNN, CDR2 SYGVQD (reference sequence). V shed 5 bases and J 7 bases; nucleotides not matched to a gene: 9. This CDR3 comprises 16 residues. In DNA, the CDR3 is TGCGCCAGCAGTACCCGGAGGCTAGCGGGAGGGAATGAGCAGTTCTTC. It yields the protein CASSTRRLAGGNEQFF.

This clone appeared once. This is likely a read error, given that the CDR3 carries no conserved phenylalanine or tryptophan at its end. The DNA is omitted, as the CDR3 cannot be located on it reliably, and the CDR3 follows TCRdb's listing. The J gene is TRBJ1-1, the V gene TRBV6-1; the listed D gene, TRBD1, was not tested against the DNA. Germline V gene sequence: CDR1 MNHNS, CDR2 SASEGT. The CDR3 is 11 amino acids long, termini counted. The CDR3 sequence is CASSEIKGASA.

The chain is built from TRBV29-1 and TRBJ2-3, with no clear D. V lost 8 bases, J lost 6 bases, and 12 bases lay in between. This CDR3 spans 11 amino acids. Looked up from germline, CDR1 is SQVTM and CDR2 is ANQGSEA. The CDR3 DNA sequence: TGCAGCCTCCAGCTTGGGGATACGCAGTATTTT. Translation gives CSLQLGDTQYF.

The gene calls are TRBV5-4 and TRBJ1-4; D possibly corresponds to TRBD1 (5 bases). V was clipped by 4 bases and J by 0 bases, with 10 bases between them. Looked up from germline, CDR1 is SGHNT and CDR2 is YYREEE (reference sequence). CDR3 length: 15 residues. CDR3 DNA sequence: TGTGCCAGCAGCCCAACAGGTGCAACTAATGAAAAACTGTTTTTT. It yields the protein CASSPTGATNEKLFF.

The chain recombines TRBV28 with TRBJ2-7, with a weak D call TRBD1 (6 bases). Between the trimmed V and J ends, which lost 6 bases and 3 bases, there was a span of 15 bases. The germline CDR1 and CDR2 sequences are MDHEN and SYDVKM. There are 14 residues in the CDR3. The CDR3 region has the DNA TGTGCCAGCAGCGTAGGGGGAGTCGGCTACGAGCAGTACTTC. The encoded protein is CASSVGGVGYEQYF.

This chain uses TRBV5-1 with TRBJ2-1; TRBD1 or TRBD2 may be the D gene (5 bases each). The CDR3 is 15 amino acids. Germline-derived CDR1 and CDR2 are SGHRS and YFSETQ. V gave up 3 bases and J gave up 8 bases, with 18 bases separating them. The CDR3 region is CASSYPRDAAYEQFF. In DNA, the CDR3 is TGCGCCAGCAGCTACCCCCGGGACGCCGCATATGAGCAGTTCTTC.

The gene calls are TRBV6-5 and TRBJ1-2; maybe TRBD1 (6 bases). The CDR3 length is 13 residues. V lost 4 bases and J 6 bases, leaving 12 bases between the germline ends. Per the germline V gene, CDR1 is MNHEY and CDR2 is SVGAGI. In DNA form, the CDR3 reads TGTGCCAGCAGTTTATCACAGGGAGATGGCTACACCTTC. As protein: CASSLSQGDGYTF.

V usage is TRBV30 and J usage is TRBJ2-5; 7 bases are a match to TRBD1. V lost 2 bases and J lost 2; bases outside the gene matches: 5. The CDR3 contains 14 residues. CDR1 and CDR2 from the germline V gene are GTSNPN and SVGIG (reference sequence). CDR3 loop: CAWSLGRGQETQYF. DNA for the CDR3: TGTGCCTGGAGTTTGGGCAGGGGGCAAGAGACCCAGTACTTC.

The chain combines TRBV11-2 with TRBJ2-1; possible D gene TRBD1, 5 bases. The CDR3 sequence is 11 residues long. Trimming pared 5 bases from V and 12 bases from J, leaving 11 bases between. Per germline, CDR1 SGHAT and CDR2 FQNNGV. CDR3 nucleotide sequence: TGTGCCAGCAGCACCGACAGTCCGCAGTTCTTC. It encodes CASSTDSPQFF.

The chain combines TRBV11-3 with TRBJ2-7; 8 bases align to TRBD2. This CDR3 is built from 13 residues. Germline CDR1 SGHNT, CDR2 YENEEA. Trimming at V came to 7 bases and at J to 4 bases, leaving 6 bases not matched to a gene. The CDR3 DNA reads TGTGCCAGCAAACTAGCGGATCTTTACGAGCAGTACTTC. This sequence encodes CASKLADLYEQYF.

This chain links TRBV18 with TRBJ1-2; TRBD1 might be the D (6 bases). This CDR3 spans 13 amino acids. CDR1 is KGHSH, CDR2 LQKENI, per germline. V was pared by 3 bases and J by 8 bases, with 13 bases between. The DNA of the CDR3 is TGTGCCAGCTCACCGGACAGTTCGCGCGGCTACACCTTC. Amino acid sequence: CASSPDSSRGYTF.